Following are 5 T cell receptor beta chains from one sample sequenced in a study of identical twins. MiXCR, run by TCRdb on the 5' RACE reads, gives a single entry per CDR3 protein. Here the sample spans hundreds of thousands of distinct CDR3 sequences, roughly 7.1% being singletons. In addition, the sample was reused for a study of yellow fever vaccine responses in identical twins.

The specimen was PBMCs. The origin of the receptors is a woman younger than 35 in good health.

This clonotype came up a few times. V usage is TRBV7-2 and J usage is TRBJ2-5, with 10 bases matching TRBD2. The CDR3 spans 15 residues. With 5 bases clipped from V and 0 bases from J, the junction kept 3 bases outside the gene matches. Germline lookup yields CDR1 SGHTA and CDR2 FQGNSA. This chain's CDR3 is CASSRTSGYQETQYF. In DNA, the CDR3 is TGTGCCAGCAGCCGGACTAGCGGATACCAAGAGACCCAGTACTTC.

This clonotype was seen a handful of times. The chain couples TRBV12-3 or TRBV12-4 to TRBJ1-5, with unresolved D. Deletions cut 6 bases from V and 0 bases from J, with 12 bases between. This CDR3 is 15 amino acids long. For the CDR3, the DNA is TGTGCCAGCAGACTGACAAGTTTTAGCAATCAGCCCCAGCATTTT. The encoded protein is CASRLTSFSNQPQHF.

The CDR3 here is CATSVGGEETQYF. In DNA form, the CDR3 reads TGTGCCACCAGTGTGGGGGGCGAGGAGACCCAGTACTTC. The V and J genes are TRBV24-1 and TRBJ2-5, with D perhaps TRBD1 or TRBD2 (6 bases each). With 5 bases removed from V and 5 bases from J, the gap between germline ends came to 11 bases. The germline CDR1 and CDR2 sequences are KGHDR and SFDVKD. This CDR3 comprises 13 residues.

This clonotype occurred many times. The V call is TRBV2, the J call TRBJ2-1; the match to TRBD2 covers 11 bases. V trimming: 3 bases; J trimming: 4 bases; junction bases outside the gene matches: 5. Germline V CDR1 and CDR2: SNHLY, FYNNEI. The CDR3 has 16 amino acids. The CDR3 bases are TGTGCCAGCAGTGAGGGACTAGCGGAGATATACAATGAGCAGTTCTTC. This gives the protein CASSEGLAEIYNEQFF.

The gene calls are TRBV12-3 or TRBV12-4 and TRBJ2-5, with 14 bases identical to TRBD2. CDR3 length equals 17 residues. The V and J ends lost 5 bases and 1 base, in that order; junction bases with no gene match: 6. The chain's CDR3 is CASSQGTSGGSQETQYF. In nucleotides, the CDR3 is TGTGCCAGCAGTCAAGGGACTAGCGGGGGTAGCCAAGAGACCCAGTACTTC.